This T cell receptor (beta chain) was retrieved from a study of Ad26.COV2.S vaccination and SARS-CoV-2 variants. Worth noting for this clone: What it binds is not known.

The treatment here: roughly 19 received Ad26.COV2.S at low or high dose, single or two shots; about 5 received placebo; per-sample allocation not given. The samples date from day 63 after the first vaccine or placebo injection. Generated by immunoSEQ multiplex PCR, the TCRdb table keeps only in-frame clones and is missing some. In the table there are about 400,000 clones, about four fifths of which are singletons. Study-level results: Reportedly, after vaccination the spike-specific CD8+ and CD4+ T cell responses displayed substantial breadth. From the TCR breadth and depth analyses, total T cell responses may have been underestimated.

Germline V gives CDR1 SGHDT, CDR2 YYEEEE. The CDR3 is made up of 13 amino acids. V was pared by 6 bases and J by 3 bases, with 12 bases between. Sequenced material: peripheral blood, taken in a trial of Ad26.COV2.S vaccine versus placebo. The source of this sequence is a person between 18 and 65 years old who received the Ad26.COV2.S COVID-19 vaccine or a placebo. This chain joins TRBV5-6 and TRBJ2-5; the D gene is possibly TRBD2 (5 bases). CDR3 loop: CASTDGDKETQYF. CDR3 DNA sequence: TGTGCCAGCACCGACGGGGATAAAGAGACCCAGTACTTC.